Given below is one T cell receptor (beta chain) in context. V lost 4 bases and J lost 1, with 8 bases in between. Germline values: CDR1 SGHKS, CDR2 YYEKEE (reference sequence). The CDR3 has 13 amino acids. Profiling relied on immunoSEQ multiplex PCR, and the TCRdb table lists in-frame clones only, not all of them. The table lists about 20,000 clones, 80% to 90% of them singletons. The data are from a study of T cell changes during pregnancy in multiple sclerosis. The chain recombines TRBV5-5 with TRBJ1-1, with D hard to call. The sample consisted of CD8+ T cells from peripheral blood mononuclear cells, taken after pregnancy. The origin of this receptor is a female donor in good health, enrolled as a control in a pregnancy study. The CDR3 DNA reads TGTGCCAGCAGCCCGTATTGGAACACTGAAGCTTTCTTT. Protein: CASSPYWNTEAFF.